This entry features one T cell receptor (beta chain) sequence. Antigen specificity is unknown. These data come from a study of OX40 agonist ivuxolimab in advanced cancers. Overall study findings and caveats: Dosing at 0.1 to 3.0 mg/kg was accompanied by clonal expansion of CD4+ and CD8+ blood T cells by week 6. Averaging showed that CD8+ T cells had more expanded clones than CD4+ did. Among patients with partial responses at 0.1-3.0 mg/kg, clonal expansion was among the lowest.

The method was immunoSEQ multiplex PCR; TCRdb's version includes in-frame clones alone and lacks a portion of them. The table has some 70,000 clones, more than 75% seen once. The CDR3 totals 14 residues. Germline CDR1 MDHEN, CDR2 SYDVKM. Germline trimming cut 7 bases from V and 7 bases from J; bases unmatched to any gene: 8. V usage is TRBV28 and J usage is TRBJ1-5; 9 nucleotides match TRBD1. This receptor was identified in an adult with an advanced solid tumor such as melanoma, head and neck, liver or kidney cancer. The input for sequencing was CD4+ or CD8+ T cells sorted from blood, taken in a trial of the OX40 agonist ivuxolimab. CDR3 amino acids: CASTMGQGGQPQHF. In nucleotides, the CDR3 is TGTGCCAGCACCATGGGACAGGGCGGCCAGCCCCAGCATTTT.